This T cell receptor (beta chain) emerged from a study of identical twins (dated by TCRdb to 2016 to 2017). Some background on the complete study: To test whether fetal clonotypes persist, the study used deep sequencing on TCR alpha and beta repertoires from monozygotic twins, unrelated adults of various ages, and cord blood. Replicate twin experiments were performed at different times using different library preparation protocols to rule out contamination. The investigation overall reported the following: Compared with coincidental sharing between unrelated individuals, an excess of low generation-probability sequences was observed among out-of-frame TCR alpha sequences shared between twins. Invariant T cells such as MAIT and iNKT could partly confound zero-insertion analyses, though diverse VJ usage argued against this for most clonotypes. Fewer insertions were carried by abundant cord blood beta clonotypes; a weaker similar trend was observed in young adult naive repertoires, while no such trend was observed in memory repertoires. Conclusions relied on cross-sectional statistical analysis, since the same donors could not be followed over many years. In monozygotic twins, recombination models systematically underestimated out-of-frame TCR alpha sharing, but the models matched the sharing seen between unrelated individuals. The excess sharing between twins in beta out-of-frame sequences was weaker because fewer shared sequences reduced the signal-to-noise ratio.

The CDR3 sequence holds 17 residues, the cysteine and phenylalanine included. The sequence is cut down to CDR3 DNA, 51 bases in frame from base 1. Libraries came from 5' RACE. Instrument on record: Illumina HiSeq 2000. A universal primer binding site was introduced by template switching, and a unique molecular identifier was present in the final cDNA, enabling accurate counting of TCR cDNA molecules. Specific primers in the conserved constant-segment region were used to synthesize first-strand cDNA for the TCR alpha and beta chains. To control for contamination, each cDNA library was double barcoded with a SMART-Mk sample barcode plus Illumina barcodes. TruSeq adapter sequences and Illumina sample barcodes were added in two successive PCR steps. The TCR alpha and beta cDNA libraries were sequenced on the Illumina HiSeq platform using custom primers. Concerning the study's data processing: Raw reads were processed with MiGEC to extract unique molecular identifiers, and MiXCR was used to determine CDR3 positions. Recombination models were inferred per individual with the repgenHMM and IGoR tools using an EM algorithm. Shared clonotype analysis was performed with the tcR package in R, normalizing sharing by the product of cloneset sizes. Out-of-frame nonproductive sequences were analyzed to study raw recombination free of thymic and clonal selection effects. Using fastp at Q25 and MiXCR, TCRdb reprocessed the public reads and kept productive beta chains. Each CDR3 protein appears once, grouped with its most common genes and DNA. TCRdb, not the original authors, processed these V and J calls. In this sample the table shows some 1,700,000 distinct CDR3 sequences, 25% to 35% of which occur a single time. Roughly 0.3% of the sample rests with the top ten.

This clonotype was found a few times. No antigen is known for it. No base qualities exist here, and no much larger clone lies one base off it. Every donor in the study was a healthy Caucasian. The TCR was taken from a newborn girl in good health. Source material: cord blood. The V gene is TRBV21-1 and the J gene is TRBJ2-1; whether TRBD2, the table's D call, matches the DNA was not checked. TRBV21-1 has pseudogene status. Here is the DNA: TGTGCCAGCAGCAAAATTGTGTGGGAGGGATCCTACAATGAGCAGTTCTTC. This yields the protein CASSKIVWEGSYNEQFF.